The present T cell receptor beta chain was sequenced within a study of OX40 agonist ivuxolimab in advanced cancers. About the research overall: The dose-escalation cohort had hepatocellular carcinoma, melanoma, renal cell or head and neck cancer.

Germline V lookup: CDR1 GTSNPN, CDR2 SVGIG (reference sequence). V shed 8 bases and J shed 3 bases, with 13 bases lying between them. This CDR3 is 12 amino acids long. The repertoire was sequenced with immunoSEQ multiplex PCR; TCRdb's copy has only in-frame clones and lacks some. The sample records over 75,000 clones, about 90% being singletons. Drawing of blood for sampling happened at baseline, at cycle 4 day 1, and at cycle 7 day 1. This sequence was found in an adult with an advanced solid tumor such as melanoma, head and neck, liver or kidney cancer. The specimen was CD4+ or CD8+ T cells sorted from blood, collected in a trial of the OX40 agonist ivuxolimab. This chain uses TRBV30 with TRBJ1-1; D is ambiguous. CDR3 sequence (DNA): TGTGCCCATGGGGTTGGAGACACTGAAGCTTTCTTT. It is translated as CAHGVGDTEAFF.